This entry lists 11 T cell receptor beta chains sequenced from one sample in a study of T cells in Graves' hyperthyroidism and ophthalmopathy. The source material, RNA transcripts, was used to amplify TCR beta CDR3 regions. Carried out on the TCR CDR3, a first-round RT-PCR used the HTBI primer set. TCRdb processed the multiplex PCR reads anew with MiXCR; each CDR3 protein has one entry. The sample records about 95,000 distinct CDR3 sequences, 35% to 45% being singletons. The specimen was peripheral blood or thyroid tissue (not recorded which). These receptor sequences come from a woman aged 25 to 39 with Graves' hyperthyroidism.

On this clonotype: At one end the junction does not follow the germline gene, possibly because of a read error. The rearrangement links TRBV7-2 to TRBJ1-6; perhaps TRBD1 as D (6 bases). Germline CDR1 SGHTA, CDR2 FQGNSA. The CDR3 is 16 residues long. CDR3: CGSGLGRAQGSSPLHF. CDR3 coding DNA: TGTGGCAGCGGTTTAGGTCGGGCACAGGGAAGTTCACCCCTCCACTTT.

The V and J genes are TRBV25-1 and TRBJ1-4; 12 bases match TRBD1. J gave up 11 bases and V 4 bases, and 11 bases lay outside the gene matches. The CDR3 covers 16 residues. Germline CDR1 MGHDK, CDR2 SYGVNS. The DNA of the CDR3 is TGTGCCAGCAGTGCTGACCAAAGGGACAGGGGGCAGAAACTGTTTTTT. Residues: CASSADQRDRGQKLFF.

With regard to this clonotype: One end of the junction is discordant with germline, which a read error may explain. CDR3 loop: CVSSEATSSRTEAFF. The DNA for the CDR3 is TGTGTCAGCAGCGAAGCGACGTCTAGTAGGACTGAAGCTTTCTTT. The chain couples TRBV7-8 to TRBJ1-1; no reliable D call. Germline lookup yields CDR1 SGHVS and CDR2 FQNEAQ. The CDR3 sequence is 15 residues long.

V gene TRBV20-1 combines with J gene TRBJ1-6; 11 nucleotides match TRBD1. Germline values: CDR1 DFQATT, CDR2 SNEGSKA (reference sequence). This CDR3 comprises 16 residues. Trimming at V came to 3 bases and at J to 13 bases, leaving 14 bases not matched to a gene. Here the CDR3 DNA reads TGCAGTGCTAGGGACGGTTCTGGGACAGGGGGGGATCCCCTCCACTTT. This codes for CSARDGSGTGGDPLHF.

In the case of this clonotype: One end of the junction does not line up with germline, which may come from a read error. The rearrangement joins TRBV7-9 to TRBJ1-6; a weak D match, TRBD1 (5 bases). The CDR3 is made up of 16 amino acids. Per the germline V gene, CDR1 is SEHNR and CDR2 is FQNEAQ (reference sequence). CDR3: CASSSVRDEYNPPLHF. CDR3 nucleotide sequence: TGTGCCAGCAGCTCGGTCCGGGACGAATATAATCCACCCCTCCACTTT.

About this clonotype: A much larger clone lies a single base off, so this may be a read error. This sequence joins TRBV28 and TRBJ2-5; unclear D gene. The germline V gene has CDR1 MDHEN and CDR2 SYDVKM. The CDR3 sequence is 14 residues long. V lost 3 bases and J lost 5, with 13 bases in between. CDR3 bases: TGTGCCAGCAGTTTGAACAGCCGGACGGAGACCCAGTACTTC. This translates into CASSLNSRTETQYF.

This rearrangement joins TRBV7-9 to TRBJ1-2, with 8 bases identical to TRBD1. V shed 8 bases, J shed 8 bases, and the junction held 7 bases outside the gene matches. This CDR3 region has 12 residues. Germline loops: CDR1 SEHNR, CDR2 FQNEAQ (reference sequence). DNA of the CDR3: TGTGCCAGCCCCGGGACAGGTCTGGGCTACACCTTC. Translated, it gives CASPGTGLGYTF.

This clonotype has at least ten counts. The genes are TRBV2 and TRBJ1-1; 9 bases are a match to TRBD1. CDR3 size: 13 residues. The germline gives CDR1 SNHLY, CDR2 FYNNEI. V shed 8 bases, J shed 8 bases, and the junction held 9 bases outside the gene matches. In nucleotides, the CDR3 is TGTGCCAGCTGGGACAGGGAACTTTCGGAAGCTTTCTTT. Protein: CASWDRELSEAFF.

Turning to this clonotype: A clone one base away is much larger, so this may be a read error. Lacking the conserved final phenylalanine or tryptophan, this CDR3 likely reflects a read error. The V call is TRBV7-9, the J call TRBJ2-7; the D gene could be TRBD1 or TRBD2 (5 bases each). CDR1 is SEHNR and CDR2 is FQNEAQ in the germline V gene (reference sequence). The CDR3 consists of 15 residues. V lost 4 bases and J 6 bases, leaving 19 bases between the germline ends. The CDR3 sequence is CASSSRAGTPAEQYL. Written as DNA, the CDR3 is TGTGCCAGCAGCTCACGGGCCGGGACCCCAGCCGAGCAGTACCTC.

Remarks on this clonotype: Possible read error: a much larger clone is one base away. The CDR3 spells CTSSPGQDYGYTF. The CDR3 DNA reads TGTACCAGCAGCCCCGGACAAGACTATGGCTACACCTTC. The rearrangement joins TRBV9 to TRBJ1-2; weak D call: TRBD1 (5 bases). The CDR3 is 13 amino acids. Germline lookup yields CDR1 SGDLS and CDR2 YYNGEE.

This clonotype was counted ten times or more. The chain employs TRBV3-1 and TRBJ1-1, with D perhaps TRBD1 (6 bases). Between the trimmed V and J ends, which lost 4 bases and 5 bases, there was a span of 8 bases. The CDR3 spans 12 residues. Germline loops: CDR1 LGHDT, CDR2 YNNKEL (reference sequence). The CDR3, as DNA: TGTGCCAGCAGCCCCGGGACAACTGAAGCTTTCTTT. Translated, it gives CASSPGTTEAFF. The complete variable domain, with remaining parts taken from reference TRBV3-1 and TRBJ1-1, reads DTAVSQTPKYLVTQMGNDKSIKCEQNLGHDTMYWYKQDSKKFLKIMFSYNNKELIINETVPNRFSPKSPDKAHLNLHINSLELGDSAVYFCASSPGTTEAFFGQGTRLTVV.